The 20 T cell receptor beta chains below were found in one sample sequenced in a study of T cells after posttransplantation cyclophosphamide. Some clones are missing from TCRdb's copy, which holds only in-frame ones; the method was immunoSEQ multiplex PCR. The sample was found to contain 8,000 to 10,000 clones, and every one recurs. Busulfan-fludarabine conditioning, marrow transplant, and cyclophosphamide on days +3 and +4 were administered. The starting material was PBMCs, obtained 350 to 390 days after allogeneic stem cell transplant with posttransplant cyclophosphamide. Receptors originate from a male patient in his fifties or sixties who received an allogeneic stem cell transplant from a related donor and was CMV-positive. Some T cells may have come from the graft donor.

This clone was recorded many times. The gene calls are TRBV21-1 and TRBJ1-1; the table's D call TRBD1 went unverified against the DNA. TRBV21-1 corresponds to a pseudogene. The CDR3 totals 15 residues. In DNA form, the CDR3 reads TGTGCCAGCAGCAAAGGGGGCCCGTACAGGGAAGAAGCTTTCTTT. It codes for CASSKGGPYREEAFF.

Ten or more counts support this clone. The chain has TRBV6-5 and TRBJ1-2; D perhaps matches TRBD1 (5 bases). V was cut by 3 bases and J by 8 bases, with 16 bases left in between. The length of the CDR3 is 14 residues. Germline lookup yields CDR1 MNHEY and CDR2 SVGAGI. The CDR3 sequence: CASSYDSRQGGYTF. The CDR3 coding sequence is TGTGCCAGCAGTTATGACAGTCGTCAAGGCGGCTACACCTTC.

The sample holds many counts of this clone. V usage is TRBV7-2 and J usage is TRBJ1-1; the match to TRBD1 covers 11 bases. From germline, CDR1 is SGHTA and CDR2 FQGNSA. The CDR3 loop spans 14 amino acids. The V and J ends lost 6 bases and 4 bases, in that order; junction bases with no gene match: 4. This chain's CDR3 is CASRDRGQRTEAFF. In nucleotides, the CDR3 is TGTGCCAGCAGGGACAGGGGGCAACGCACTGAAGCTTTCTTT.

This clone was observed at least ten times. The chain combines TRBV2 with TRBJ1-5; D remains unclear. CDR3 length: 12 amino acids. Trimming removed 0 bases from V and 7 bases from J, with 4 bases in between. CDR1 and CDR2 (germline): SNHLY, FYNNEI. Here the CDR3 reads CASSEARQPQHF. DNA of the CDR3: TGTGCCAGCAGTGAAGCGAGGCAGCCCCAGCATTTT.

In this sample, this clone is medium-sized. The gene calls are TRBV5-6 and TRBJ2-3, with 8 bases lining up with TRBD2. Germline V lookup: CDR1 SGHDT, CDR2 YYEEEE. V lost 3 bases to trimming and J lost 3 bases; unmatched junction nucleotides: 6. There are 15 residues in the CDR3. The CDR3 sequence: CASSSGLAGTDTQYF. The CDR3 DNA is TGTGCCAGCAGCTCTGGACTAGCAGGGACAGATACGCAGTATTTT.

This clone was seen many times. V gene TRBV7-9 combines with J gene TRBJ2-3; 13 bases line up with TRBD2. The CDR3 runs 16 residues. V trimming: 5 bases; J trimming: 4 bases; junction bases outside the gene matches: 6. Germline-derived CDR1 and CDR2 are SEHNR and FQNEAQ (reference sequence). CDR3 region: CASSPPGLAGSDTQYF. CDR3 nucleotides: TGTGCCAGCAGCCCGCCGGGACTAGCGGGATCAGATACGCAGTATTTT.

This clone was seen many times. This rearrangement joins TRBV19 to TRBJ2-3; a weak D match, TRBD1 (5 bases). This CDR3 contains 12 residues. V shed 3 bases and J shed 9 bases, with 10 bases lying between them. CDR1 is LNHDA, CDR2 SQIVND, per germline (reference sequence). The CDR3 nucleotides read TGTGCCAGTAGTATGGGGCAGCCCACGCAGTATTTT. The encoded protein is CASSMGQPTQYF.

This clone was seen ten or more times. The chain combines TRBV18 with TRBJ1-2; 11 nucleotides align to TRBD1. V was pared by 5 bases and J by 7 bases, with 9 bases of the junction left unmatched. The CDR3 runs to 15 residues. Per the germline V gene, CDR1 is KGHSH and CDR2 is LQKENI. This CDR3 is CASSYWPDRGLGYTF. In DNA form, the CDR3 reads TGTGCCAGCTCATACTGGCCGGACAGGGGGCTTGGCTACACCTTC.

This chain connects TRBV27 to TRBJ1-1, with D perhaps matching TRBD1 (5 bases). CDR3 size: 13 residues. Between the trimmed V and J ends, which lost 2 bases and 7 bases, there was a span of 11 bases. Germline-derived CDR1 and CDR2 are MNHEY and SMNVEV (reference sequence). The CDR3 DNA reads as TGTGCCAGCAGTTTACTGGTGGACATTGAAGCTTTCTTT. This sequence encodes CASSLLVDIEAFF.

This clone was recorded many times. The chain uses TRBV7-2 and TRBJ2-7; D is possibly TRBD1 (5 bases). V lost 5 bases to trimming and J lost 6 bases, with 17 bases between them. The germline V gene encodes CDR1 SGHTA and CDR2 FQGNSA. CDR3 length equals 14 residues. CDR3 coding DNA: TGTGCCAGCAGCCCAGGGTGGCCAAGGAGCGAGCAGTACTTC. It codes for CASSPGWPRSEQYF.

This clone was found many times. In nucleotides, the CDR3 is TGTGCCAGCAGCGTAGGTCCTAGCGCCTCCACCGGGGAGCTGTTTTTT. Its translation: CASSVGPSASTGELFF. This rearrangement joins TRBV9 to TRBJ2-2; D perhaps matches TRBD2 (6 bases). V dropped 0 bases and J dropped 4 bases, with 13 bases sitting between them. CDR1 SGDLS and CDR2 YYNGEE come from the germline V gene. This CDR3 is built from 16 residues.

The sample holds many counts of this clone. V is TRBV5-4 and J is TRBJ1-5; perhaps TRBD1 as D (6 bases). This CDR3 region has 12 residues. Germline V gives CDR1 SGHNT, CDR2 YYREEE (reference sequence). V dropped 3 bases and J dropped 6 bases, with 7 bases sitting between them. The CDR3 region is CASSSQGQPQHF. For the CDR3, the DNA is TGTGCCAGCAGCTCACAGGGTCAGCCCCAGCATTTT. Based on the CDR3 plus reference TRBV5-4 and TRBJ1-5, the full variable domain is ETGVTQSPTHLIKTRGQQVTLRCSSQSGHNTVSWYQQALGQGPQFIFQYYREEENGRGNFPPRFSGLQFPNYSSELNVNALELDDSALYLCASSSQGQPQHFGDGTRLSIL.

This clone was seen repeatedly, ten times or more. This rearrangement joins TRBV19 to TRBJ1-2, with D possibly being TRBD1 (5 bases). The CDR3 consists of 13 residues. The germline V gene encodes CDR1 LNHDA and CDR2 SQIVND (reference sequence). The V end was cut by 4 bases, the J end by 4 bases, with 10 bases between. CDR3 bases: TGTGCCAGTAGTAGCCAGGGAAGCTATGGCTACACCTTC. As protein: CASSSQGSYGYTF.

This clone came up many times. The gene calls are TRBV4-1 and TRBJ2-7, with 7 bases lining up with TRBD2. The CDR3 has 15 amino acids. Germline V CDR1 and CDR2: MGHRA, YSYEKL. With 4 bases clipped from V and 4 bases from J, the junction kept 10 bases outside the gene matches. In DNA form, the CDR3 reads TGCGCCAGCAGCCGCGGGCTAGCGGCGGGATACGAGCAGTACTTC. This codes for CASSRGLAAGYEQYF.

There are many counts of this clone. This chain joins TRBV10-3 and TRBJ2-7; 9 bases are a match to TRBD1. The CDR3 runs to 14 residues. V lost 4 bases and J lost 5; bases outside the gene matches: 6. Germline-derived CDR1 and CDR2 are ENHRY and SYGVKD. In DNA form, the CDR3 reads TGTGCCATCAGTGCTCGGACAGGGGACCACGAGCAGTACTTC. This sequence encodes CAISARTGDHEQYF.

This clone was observed many times. The CDR3 DNA reads TGTGCCAGCAGTGAAGTGGGGGGGGTATATGGCTACACCTTC. Residues: CASSEVGGVYGYTF. The chain has TRBV6-1 and TRBJ1-2; possibly TRBD1 for D (5 bases). This CDR3 contains 14 residues. The V end lost 1 base, the J end lost 5 bases, and 11 bases lay between the germline ends. Germline V gene data show CDR1 as MNHNS and CDR2 as SASEGT.

This clone was seen a few times. The V call is TRBV2, the J call TRBJ1-6, with TRBD1 as a possible D gene (5 bases). The CDR3 loop spans 16 amino acids. Per the germline V gene, CDR1 is SNHLY and CDR2 is FYNNEI. V gave up 3 bases and J gave up 4 bases, with 13 bases separating them. The CDR3 nucleotides read TGTGCCAGCAGTGACCGACAGTCTTTTTATAATTCACCCCTCCACTTT. Protein sequence: CASSDRQSFYNSPLHF. The variable domain in full, with the rest retrieved from reference TRBV2 and TRBJ1-6, is EPEVTQTPSHQVTQMGQEVILRCVPISNHLYFYWYRQILGQKVEFLVSFYNNEISEKSEIFDDQFSVERPDGSNFTLKIRSTKLEDSAMYFCASSDRQSFYNSPLHFGNGTRLTVT.

This clone was observed at least ten times. This chain links TRBV25-1 with TRBJ2-7; possibly TRBD2 for D (5 bases). The CDR3 covers 13 residues. The ends were cut back, 1 base at V and 6 bases at J, with 10 bases in the middle. From germline, CDR1 is MGHDK and CDR2 SYGVNS. For the CDR3, the DNA is TGTGCCAGCAGTGAATCCGGCCGGGGCGAGCAGTACTTC. Protein sequence: CASSESGRGEQYF.

This clone has ten or more counts. This rearrangement joins TRBV10-1 to TRBJ2-7, with D maybe TRBD2 (5 bases). Germline V gene data show CDR1 as WNHNN and CDR2 as SYGVQD (reference sequence). CDR3 size: 13 residues. Trimming pared 9 bases from V and 2 bases from J, leaving 14 bases between. The DNA for the CDR3 is TGCGCCAGTCAGCTTAGCGCGACCTACGAGCAGTACTTC. Protein: CASQLSATYEQYF.

This clone has a count of ten or more. The rearrangement uses TRBV7-9 and TRBJ2-4, with unresolved D. Germline V gives CDR1 SEHNR, CDR2 FQNEAQ (reference sequence). V was shortened by 1 base and J by 8 bases, with 6 bases between the two germline ends. The CDR3 totals 12 residues. CDR3 sequence (DNA): TGTGCCAGCAGCTTAGGCACGGACATTCAGTACTTC. It encodes CASSLGTDIQYF.